The present T cell receptor (beta chain) was sequenced within a study of monozygotic twins with inflammatory bowel disease. On this clonotype: The antigen remains undetermined.

CDR3 length: 12 residues. CDR1 DFQATT and CDR2 SNEGSKA come from the germline V gene (reference sequence). Study-wide points: Variability in patient repertoires may have come partly from differing immunosuppressive treatments. Twins with IBD had fewer clonotypes in common with others than healthy twins, particularly during disease activity. IBD patients displayed reduced TCRbeta diversity (inverse Simpson) when set against healthy co-twins.

A template switching step added UMIs, each with a 6-nucleotide sample barcode. Reanalyzing the 5' RACE reads, TCRdb keeps one entry per CDR3 protein, without DNA. The sample table sets out fewer than 200,000 distinct CDR3 sequences. V usage is TRBV20-1 and J usage is TRBJ2-5; TCRdb picks TRBD1, but there is no DNA to check that call. This sequence originates from a human donor with ulcerative colitis or Crohn's disease, or a healthy co-twin of an affected twin (not recorded which). The sequenced material came from blood. This chain's CDR3 is CSATRTEETQYF.